This TCR beta chain came from a study of cytomegalovirus exposure and HLA in healthy donors. Whole-study findings and limits: Evidence from a later analysis indicated that most CMV-associated TCR beta chains looked HLA-restricted. Within an earlier analysis, most TCR beta V segments proved productive either about 90% or about 30% of the time.

This clone appeared once. Its specificity is not known. Both 60 Vbeta primers and 13 Jbeta primers went into the PCR. Assay used: immunoSEQ multiplex PCR; TCRdb lists only in-frame clones, some missing. The repertoire holds some 170,000 clones, with around 78% as singletons. The CDR3 is 15 residues long. The J segment lost 3 bases and the V segment lost 3 bases, leaving 8 bases of the junction unmatched. The germline gives CDR1 SGHRS, CDR2 YFSETQ. The chain combines TRBV5-1 with TRBJ2-7; 8 bases line up with TRBD2. The TCR was taken from a woman aged 40-49 years in good health and CMV-seronegative. The specimen was PBMCs. The CDR3 loop is CASSSSPSGRYEQYF. DNA for the CDR3: TGCGCCAGCAGCTCTTCTCCTAGCGGGCGCTACGAGCAGTACTTC.